Here is one T cell receptor (beta chain) with its context. This record belongs to a study of CD8 T cells in Susac syndrome. The CDR3 extends over 19 amino acids. The germline gives CDR1 SGDLS, CDR2 YYNGEE. Trimming pared 0 bases from V and 3 bases from J, leaving 22 bases between. When the RNA was reverse transcribed, random hexamers were used with an input of roughly 0.45 to 1 ug. TCRdb fed the immunoSEQ multiplex PCR reads into MiXCR, producing one record per CDR3 protein. The repertoire holds approximately 100,000 distinct CDR3 sequences, around 93% seen once, with about 0.11% in the top ten. The healthy controls were matched to patients by age and sex.

The V gene is TRBV9, the J gene TRBJ2-1, with a weak D call TRBD1 (7 bases). What was sequenced was CD8+ T cells from PBMCs. The receptor comes from a human donor in good health. In DNA, the CDR3 is TGTGCCAGCAGCGTAGTTCCAGGGGGGCGCGATCATCTCTACAATGAGCAGTTCTTC. Protein: CASSVVPGGRDHLYNEQFF.